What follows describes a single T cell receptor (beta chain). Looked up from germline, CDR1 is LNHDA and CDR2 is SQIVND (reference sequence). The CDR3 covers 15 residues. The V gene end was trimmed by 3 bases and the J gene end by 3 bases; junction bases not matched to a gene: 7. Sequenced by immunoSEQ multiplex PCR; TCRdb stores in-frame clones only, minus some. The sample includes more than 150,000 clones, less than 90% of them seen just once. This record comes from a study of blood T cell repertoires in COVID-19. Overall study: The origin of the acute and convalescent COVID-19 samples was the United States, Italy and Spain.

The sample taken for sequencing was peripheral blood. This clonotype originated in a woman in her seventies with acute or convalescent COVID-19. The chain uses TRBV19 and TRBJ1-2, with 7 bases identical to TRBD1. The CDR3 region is CASSIMAGGDYGYTF. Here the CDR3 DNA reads TGTGCCAGTAGTATTATGGCAGGGGGTGACTATGGCTACACCTTC.